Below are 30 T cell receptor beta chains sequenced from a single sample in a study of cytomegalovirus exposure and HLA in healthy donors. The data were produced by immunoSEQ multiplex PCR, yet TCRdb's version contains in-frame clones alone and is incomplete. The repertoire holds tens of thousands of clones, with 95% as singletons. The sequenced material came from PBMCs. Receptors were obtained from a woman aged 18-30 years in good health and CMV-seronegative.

The CDR3 nucleotides are TGTGCCAGCAGCTTCGGTCAGGGAGGCAACACCATATATTTT. It translates to CASSFGQGGNTIYF. V gene TRBV7-2 combines with J gene TRBJ1-3, with D possibly matching TRBD1 (5 bases). CDR3 length equals 14 residues. V was cut by 3 bases and J by 7 bases, with 13 bases left in between. The V gene's germline CDR1 is SGHTA and CDR2 FQGNSA.

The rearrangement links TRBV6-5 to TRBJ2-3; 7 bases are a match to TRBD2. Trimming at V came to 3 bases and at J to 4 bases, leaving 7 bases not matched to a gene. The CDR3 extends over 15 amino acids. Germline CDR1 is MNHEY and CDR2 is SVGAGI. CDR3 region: CASSYSPLAADTQYF. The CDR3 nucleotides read TGTGCCAGCAGTTATTCACCCCTAGCGGCAGATACGCAGTATTTT.

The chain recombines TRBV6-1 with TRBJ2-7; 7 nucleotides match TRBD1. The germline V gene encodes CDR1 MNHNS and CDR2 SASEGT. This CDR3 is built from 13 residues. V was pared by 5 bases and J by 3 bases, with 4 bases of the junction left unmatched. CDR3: CASSIAGGYEQYF. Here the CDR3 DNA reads TGTGCCAGCAGTATTGCAGGGGGCTACGAGCAGTACTTC.

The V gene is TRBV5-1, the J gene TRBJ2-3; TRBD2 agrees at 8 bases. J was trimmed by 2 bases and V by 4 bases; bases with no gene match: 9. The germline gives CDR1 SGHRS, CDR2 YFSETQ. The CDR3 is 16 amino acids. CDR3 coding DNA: TGCGCCAGCAGCCCGAATCTTAGCGGGGTCACAGATACGCAGTATTTT. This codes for CASSPNLSGVTDTQYF. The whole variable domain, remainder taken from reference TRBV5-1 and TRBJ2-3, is KAGVTQTPRYLIKTRGQQVTLSCSPISGHRSVSWYQQTPGQGLQFLFEYFSETQRNKGNFPGRFSGRQFSNSRSEMNVSTLELGDSALYLCASSPNLSGVTDTQYFGPGTRLTVL.

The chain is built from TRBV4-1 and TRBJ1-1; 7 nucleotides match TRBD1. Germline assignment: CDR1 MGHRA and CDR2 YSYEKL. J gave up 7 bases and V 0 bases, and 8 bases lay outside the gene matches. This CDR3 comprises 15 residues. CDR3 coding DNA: TGCGCCAGCAGCCAAGAGACGACAGGGTACAGTGAAGCTTTCTTT. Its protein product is CASSQETTGYSEAFF.

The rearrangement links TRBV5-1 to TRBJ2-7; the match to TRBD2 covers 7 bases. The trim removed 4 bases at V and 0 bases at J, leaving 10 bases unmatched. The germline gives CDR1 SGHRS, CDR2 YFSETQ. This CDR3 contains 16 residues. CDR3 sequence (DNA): TGCGCCAGCAGCCTCGGGGGTAGCGGGTTCTCCTACGAGCAGTACTTC. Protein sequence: CASSLGGSGFSYEQYF.

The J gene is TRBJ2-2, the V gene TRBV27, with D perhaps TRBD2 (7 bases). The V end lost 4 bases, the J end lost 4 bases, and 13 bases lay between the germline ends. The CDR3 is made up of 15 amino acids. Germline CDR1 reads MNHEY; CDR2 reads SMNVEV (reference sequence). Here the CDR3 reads CASSYGGRGTGELFF. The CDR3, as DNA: TGTGCCAGCAGTTACGGGGGGCGAGGCACCGGGGAGCTGTTTTTT.

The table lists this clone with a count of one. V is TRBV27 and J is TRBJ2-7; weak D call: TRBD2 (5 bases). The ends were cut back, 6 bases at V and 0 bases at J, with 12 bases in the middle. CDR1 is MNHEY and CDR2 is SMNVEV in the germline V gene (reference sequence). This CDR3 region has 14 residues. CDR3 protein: CASRRTGSSYEQYF. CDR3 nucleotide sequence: TGTGCCAGCAGGAGGACGGGAAGCTCCTACGAGCAGTACTTC.

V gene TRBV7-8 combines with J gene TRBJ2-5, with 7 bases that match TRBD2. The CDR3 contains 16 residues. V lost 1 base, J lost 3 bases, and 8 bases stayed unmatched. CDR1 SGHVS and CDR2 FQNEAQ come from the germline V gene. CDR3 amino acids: CASSLGASGVEETQYF. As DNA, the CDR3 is TGTGCCAGCAGCTTAGGGGCTAGCGGAGTCGAAGAGACCCAGTACTTC.

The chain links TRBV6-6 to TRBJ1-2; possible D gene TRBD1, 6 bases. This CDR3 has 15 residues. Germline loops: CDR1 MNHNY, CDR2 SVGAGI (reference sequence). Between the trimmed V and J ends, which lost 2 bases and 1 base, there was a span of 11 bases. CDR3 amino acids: CASSYQGRGNYGYTF. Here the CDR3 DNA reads TGTGCCAGCAGTTACCAGGGGAGAGGTAACTATGGCTACACCTTC.

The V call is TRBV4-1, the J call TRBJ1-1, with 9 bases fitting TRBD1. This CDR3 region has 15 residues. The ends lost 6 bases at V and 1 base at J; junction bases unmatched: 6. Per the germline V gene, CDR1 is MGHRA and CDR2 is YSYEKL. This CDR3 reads CASRWTGATNTEAFF. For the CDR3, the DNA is TGCGCCAGCAGGTGGACAGGGGCTACGAACACTGAAGCTTTCTTT.

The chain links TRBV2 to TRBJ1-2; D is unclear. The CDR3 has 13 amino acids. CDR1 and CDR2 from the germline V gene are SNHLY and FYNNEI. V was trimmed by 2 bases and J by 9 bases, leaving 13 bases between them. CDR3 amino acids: CASSELVSGSYTF. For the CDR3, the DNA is TGTGCCAGCAGTGAATTAGTCAGCGGTAGCTACACCTTC. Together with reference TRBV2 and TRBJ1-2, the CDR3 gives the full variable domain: EPEVTQTPSHQVTQMGQEVILRCVPISNHLYFYWYRQILGQKVEFLVSFYNNEISEKSEIFDDQFSVERPDGSNFTLKIRSTKLEDSAMYFCASSELVSGSYTFGSGTRLTVV.

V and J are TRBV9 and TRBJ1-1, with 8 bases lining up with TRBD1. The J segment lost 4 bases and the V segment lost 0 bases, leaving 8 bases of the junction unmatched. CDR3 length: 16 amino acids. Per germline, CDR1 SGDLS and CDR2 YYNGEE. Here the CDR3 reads CASSVDGGTGATEAFF. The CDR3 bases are TGTGCCAGCAGCGTAGACGGGGGGACAGGTGCCACTGAAGCTTTCTTT.

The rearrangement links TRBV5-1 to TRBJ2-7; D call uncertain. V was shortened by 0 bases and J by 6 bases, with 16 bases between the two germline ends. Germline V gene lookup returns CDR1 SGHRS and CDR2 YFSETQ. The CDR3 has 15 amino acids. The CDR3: CASSLAVFRLGEQYF. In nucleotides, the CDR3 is TGCGCCAGCAGCTTGGCCGTTTTCAGGCTGGGCGAGCAGTACTTC.

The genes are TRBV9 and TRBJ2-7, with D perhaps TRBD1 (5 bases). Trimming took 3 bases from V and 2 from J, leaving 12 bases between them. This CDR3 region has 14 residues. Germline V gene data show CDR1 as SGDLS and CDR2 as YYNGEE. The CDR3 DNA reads TGTGCCAGCAGCGAGAAGGGGTTACCCTACGAGCAGTACTTC. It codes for CASSEKGLPYEQYF.

The CDR3 sequence is CASGLEGGNGNTIYF. The CDR3 nucleotides read TGTGCTAGTGGTTTGGAAGGGGGCAATGGAAACACCATATATTTT. The rearrangement joins TRBV12-5 to TRBJ1-3, with 7 bases fitting TRBD1. Germline V gene data show CDR1 as LGHNT and CDR2 as FRNRAP. The CDR3 spans 15 residues. V lost 1 base to trimming and J lost 3 bases; unmatched junction nucleotides: 3.

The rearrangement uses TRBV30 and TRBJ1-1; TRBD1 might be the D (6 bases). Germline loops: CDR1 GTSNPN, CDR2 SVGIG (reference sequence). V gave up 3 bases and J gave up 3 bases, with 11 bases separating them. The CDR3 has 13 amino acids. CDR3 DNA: TGTGCCTGGAGAGGACAGCTTTACACTGAAGCTTTCTTT. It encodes CAWRGQLYTEAFF.

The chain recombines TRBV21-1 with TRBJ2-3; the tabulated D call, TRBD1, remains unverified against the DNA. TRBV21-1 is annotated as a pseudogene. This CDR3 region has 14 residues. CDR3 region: CASSIQGPRDTQYF. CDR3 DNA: TGTGCCAGCAGCATACAGGGTCCTCGAGATACGCAGTATTTT.

The CDR3 coding sequence is TGTGCCAGCAGCGGAAGCGGGTCCCGACCAGAGACCCAGTACTTC. This translates into CASSGSGSRPETQYF. The V gene is TRBV9, the J gene TRBJ2-5, with D tentatively TRBD2 (6 bases). The germline V gene has CDR1 SGDLS and CDR2 YYNGEE. The CDR3 runs 15 residues. Trimming stripped 3 bases from V and 4 bases from J, with 16 bases between.

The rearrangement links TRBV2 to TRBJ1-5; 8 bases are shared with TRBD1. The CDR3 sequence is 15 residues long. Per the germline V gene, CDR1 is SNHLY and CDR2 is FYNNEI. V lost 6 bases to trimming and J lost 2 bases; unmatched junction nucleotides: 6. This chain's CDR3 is CASSGQGLGNQPQHF. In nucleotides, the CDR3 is TGTGCCAGCAGCGGACAGGGTCTGGGCAATCAGCCCCAGCATTTT.

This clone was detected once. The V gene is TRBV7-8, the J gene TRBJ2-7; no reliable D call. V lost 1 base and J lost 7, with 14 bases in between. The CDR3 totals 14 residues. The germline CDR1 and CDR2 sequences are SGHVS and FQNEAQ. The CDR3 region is CASSLGGLPEEQYF. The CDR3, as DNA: TGTGCCAGCAGCTTAGGAGGCCTCCCTGAAGAGCAGTACTTC.

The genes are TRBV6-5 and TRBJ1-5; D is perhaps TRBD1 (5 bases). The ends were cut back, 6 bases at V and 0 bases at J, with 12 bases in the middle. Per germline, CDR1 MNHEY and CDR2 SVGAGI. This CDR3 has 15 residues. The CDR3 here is CASSFRGGSNQPQHF. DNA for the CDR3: TGTGCCAGCAGCTTTCGGGGGGGTAGCAATCAGCCCCAGCATTTT.

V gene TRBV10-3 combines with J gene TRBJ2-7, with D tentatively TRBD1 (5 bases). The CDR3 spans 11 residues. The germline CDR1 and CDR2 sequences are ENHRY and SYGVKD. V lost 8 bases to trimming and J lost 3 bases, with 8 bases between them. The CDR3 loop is CAIRRDYEQYF. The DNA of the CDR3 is TGTGCCATCCGCAGGGACTACGAGCAGTACTTC.

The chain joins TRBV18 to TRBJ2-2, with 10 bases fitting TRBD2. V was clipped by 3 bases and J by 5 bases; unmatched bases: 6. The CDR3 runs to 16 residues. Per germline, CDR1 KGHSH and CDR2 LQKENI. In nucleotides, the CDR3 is TGTGCCAGCTCACCGCTAGCGGGAGTACAAACCGGGGAGCTGTTTTTT. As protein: CASSPLAGVQTGELFF. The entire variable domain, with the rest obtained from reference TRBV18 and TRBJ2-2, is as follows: NAGVMQNPRHLVRRRGQEARLRCSPMKGHSHVYWYRQLPEEGLKFMVYLQKENIIDESGMPKERFSAEFPKEGPSILRIQQVVRGDSAAYFCASSPLAGVQTGELFFGEGSRLTVL.

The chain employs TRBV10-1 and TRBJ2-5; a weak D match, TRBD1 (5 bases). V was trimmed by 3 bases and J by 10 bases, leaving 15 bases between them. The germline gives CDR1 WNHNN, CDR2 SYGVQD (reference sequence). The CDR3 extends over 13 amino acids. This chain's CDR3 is CASSESGLGGQYF. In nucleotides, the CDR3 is TGCGCCAGCAGTGAATCAGGGCTTGGTGGCCAGTACTTC.

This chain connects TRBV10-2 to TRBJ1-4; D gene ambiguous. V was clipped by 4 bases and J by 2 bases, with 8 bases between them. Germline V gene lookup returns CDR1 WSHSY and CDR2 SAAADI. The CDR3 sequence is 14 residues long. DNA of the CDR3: TGCGCCAGCAGTGCGGGAGGGACTAATGAAAAACTGTTTTTT. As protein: CASSAGGTNEKLFF.

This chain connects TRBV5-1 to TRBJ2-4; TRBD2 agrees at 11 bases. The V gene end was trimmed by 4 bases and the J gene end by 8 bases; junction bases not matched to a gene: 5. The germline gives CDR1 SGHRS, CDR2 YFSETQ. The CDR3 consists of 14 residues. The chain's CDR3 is CASSRGLAVDIQYF. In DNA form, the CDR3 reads TGCGCCAGCAGCCGGGGACTAGCGGTGGACATTCAGTACTTC.

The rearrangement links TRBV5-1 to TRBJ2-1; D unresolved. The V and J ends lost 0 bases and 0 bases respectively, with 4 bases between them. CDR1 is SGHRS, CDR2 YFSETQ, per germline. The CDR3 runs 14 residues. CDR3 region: CASSLASSYNEQFF. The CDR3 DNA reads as TGCGCCAGCAGCTTGGCCAGCTCCTACAATGAGCAGTTCTTC.

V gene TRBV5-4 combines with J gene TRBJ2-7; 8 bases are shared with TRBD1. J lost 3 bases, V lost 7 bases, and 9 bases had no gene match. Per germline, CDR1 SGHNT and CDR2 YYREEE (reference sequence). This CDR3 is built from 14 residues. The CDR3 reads CASSIKTGDYEQYF. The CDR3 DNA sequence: TGTGCCAGCTCCATCAAGACAGGGGACTACGAGCAGTACTTC. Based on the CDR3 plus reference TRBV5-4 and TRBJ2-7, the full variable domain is ETGVTQSPTHLIKTRGQQVTLRCSSQSGHNTVSWYQQALGQGPQFIFQYYREEENGRGNFPPRFSGLQFPNYSSELNVNALELDDSALYLCASSIKTGDYEQYFGPGTRLTVT.

CDR3 nucleotide sequence: TGTGCCAGCAGCCCACAGGGGAGGAACAATCAGCCCCAGCATTTT. Protein: CASSPQGRNNQPQHF. The J gene is TRBJ1-5, the V gene TRBV28, with 7 bases matching TRBD1. The CDR3 is made up of 15 amino acids. V lost 6 bases to trimming and J lost 3 bases; unmatched junction nucleotides: 8. Germline V CDR1 and CDR2: MDHEN, SYDVKM.